This T cell receptor beta chain is from a study of blood T cell repertoires in COVID-19. How the authors handled the data: Reference gene primer amplification gave nucleated cell count estimates. TCRdb's table, derived via immunoSEQ multiplex PCR, lists solely in-frame clones and lacks some. V, J and clone size are taken as reported in that table, and D and trimming were inferred from the DNA itself. The sample contains almost 350,000 clones, around nine tenths of which appear only once. The age range of participants was 18 to 89 years, with residence in about two dozen US areas. A COVID-19 case was met by exposed participants within 2 weeks before study entry. Trimming removed 0 bases from V and 7 bases from J; junction bases left unmatched: 7. CDR1 and CDR2 (germline): LGHNA, YNFKEQ. The CDR3 extends over 15 amino acids.

The chain is built from TRBV4-2 and TRBJ2-7; 9 nucleotides line up with TRBD2. What was sequenced was PBMCs or T cells enriched from blood (not recorded which). The sequence derives from a woman aged 30 to 39 who had been exposed to COVID-19. The CDR3 DNA reads TGTGCCAGCAGCCAAGATAATTTGCTAGCGGGGGAGCAGTACTTC. Its protein product is CASSQDNLLAGEQYF.